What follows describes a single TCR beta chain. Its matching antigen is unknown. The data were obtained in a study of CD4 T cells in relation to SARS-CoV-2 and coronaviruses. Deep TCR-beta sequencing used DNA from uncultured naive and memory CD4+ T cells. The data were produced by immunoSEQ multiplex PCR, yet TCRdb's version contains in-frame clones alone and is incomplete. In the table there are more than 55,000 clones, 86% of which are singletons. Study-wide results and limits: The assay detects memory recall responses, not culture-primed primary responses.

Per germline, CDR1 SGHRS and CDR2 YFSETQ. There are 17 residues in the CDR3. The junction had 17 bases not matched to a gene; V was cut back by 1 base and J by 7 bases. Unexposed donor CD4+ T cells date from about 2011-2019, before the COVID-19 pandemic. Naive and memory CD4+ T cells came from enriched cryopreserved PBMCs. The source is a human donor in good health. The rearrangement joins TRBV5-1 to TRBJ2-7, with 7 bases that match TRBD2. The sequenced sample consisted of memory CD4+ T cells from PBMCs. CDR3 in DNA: TGCGCCAGCAGCTTGTATTCTGCGGGGGACGCAGGTGGTGAGCAGTACTTC. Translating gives CASSLYSAGDAGGEQYF.